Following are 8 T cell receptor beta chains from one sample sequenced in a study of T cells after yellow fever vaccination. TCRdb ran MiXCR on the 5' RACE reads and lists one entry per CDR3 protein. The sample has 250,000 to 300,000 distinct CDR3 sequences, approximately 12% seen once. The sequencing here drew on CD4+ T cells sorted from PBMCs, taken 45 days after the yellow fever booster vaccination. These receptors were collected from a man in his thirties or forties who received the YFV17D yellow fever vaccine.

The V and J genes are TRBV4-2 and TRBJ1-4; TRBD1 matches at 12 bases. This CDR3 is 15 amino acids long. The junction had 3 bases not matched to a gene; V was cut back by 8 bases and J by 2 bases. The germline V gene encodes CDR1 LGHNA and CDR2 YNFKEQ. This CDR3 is CASGTGGWTNEKLFF. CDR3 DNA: TGTGCCAGCGGGACAGGGGGCTGGACTAATGAAAAACTGTTTTTT.

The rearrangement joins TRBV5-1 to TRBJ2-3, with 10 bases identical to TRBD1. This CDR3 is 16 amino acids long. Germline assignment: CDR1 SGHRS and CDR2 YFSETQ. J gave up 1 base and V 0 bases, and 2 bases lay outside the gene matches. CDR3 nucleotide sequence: TGCGCCAGCAGCTTGGACGGGACAGGGGGCACAGATACGCAGTATTTT. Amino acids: CASSLDGTGGTDTQYF.

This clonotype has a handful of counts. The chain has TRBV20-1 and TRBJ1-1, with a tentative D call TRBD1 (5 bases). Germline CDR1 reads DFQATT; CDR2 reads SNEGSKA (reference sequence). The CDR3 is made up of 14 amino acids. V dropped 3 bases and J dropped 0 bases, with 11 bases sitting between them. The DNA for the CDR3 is TGCAGTGCTAGCCCAGGGTTAATGAACACTGAAGCTTTCTTT. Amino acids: CSASPGLMNTEAFF.

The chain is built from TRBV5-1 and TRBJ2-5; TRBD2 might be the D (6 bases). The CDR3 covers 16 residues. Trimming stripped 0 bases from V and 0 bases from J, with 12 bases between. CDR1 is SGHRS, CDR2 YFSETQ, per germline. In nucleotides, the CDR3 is TGCGCCAGCAGCTTGGTTGGCGGGGTGTACCAAGAGACCCAGTACTTC. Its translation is CASSLVGGVYQETQYF.

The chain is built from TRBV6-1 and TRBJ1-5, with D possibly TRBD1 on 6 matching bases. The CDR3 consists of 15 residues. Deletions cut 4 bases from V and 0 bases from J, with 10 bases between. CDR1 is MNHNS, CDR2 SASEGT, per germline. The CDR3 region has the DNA TGTGCCAGCAGTGCACAGGGAAATAGCAATCAGCCCCAGCATTTT. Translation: CASSAQGNSNQPQHF.

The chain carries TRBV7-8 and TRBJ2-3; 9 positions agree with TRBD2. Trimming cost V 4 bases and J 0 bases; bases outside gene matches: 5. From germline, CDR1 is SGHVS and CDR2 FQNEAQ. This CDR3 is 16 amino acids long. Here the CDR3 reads CASSYTSGPSTDTQYF. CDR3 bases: TGTGCCAGCAGCTACACTAGCGGGCCCAGCACAGATACGCAGTATTTT. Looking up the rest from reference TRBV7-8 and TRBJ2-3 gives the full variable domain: GAGVSQSPRYKVAKRGQDVALRCDPISGHVSLFWYQQALGQGPEFLTYFQNEAQLDKSGLPSDRFFAERPEGSVSTLKIQRTQQEDSAVYLCASSYTSGPSTDTQYFGPGTRLTVL.

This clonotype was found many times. The CDR3 spells CSARTAGGPYEQYF. CDR3 nucleotides: TGCAGTGCTAGAACGGCGGGAGGGCCTTACGAGCAGTACTTC. The chain is built from TRBV20-1 and TRBJ2-7; 9 bases line up with TRBD2. The CDR3 sequence is 14 residues long. Per the germline V gene, CDR1 is DFQATT and CDR2 is SNEGSKA (reference sequence). V shed 2 bases, J shed 4 bases, and the junction held 6 bases outside the gene matches.

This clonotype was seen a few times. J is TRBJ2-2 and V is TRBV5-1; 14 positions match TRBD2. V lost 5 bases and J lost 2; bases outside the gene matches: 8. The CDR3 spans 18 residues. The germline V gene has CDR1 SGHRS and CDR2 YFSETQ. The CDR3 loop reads CASRSPGLAGVNTGELFF. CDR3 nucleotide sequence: TGCGCCAGCAGGTCCCCGGGACTAGCGGGAGTAAACACCGGGGAGCTGTTTTTT.